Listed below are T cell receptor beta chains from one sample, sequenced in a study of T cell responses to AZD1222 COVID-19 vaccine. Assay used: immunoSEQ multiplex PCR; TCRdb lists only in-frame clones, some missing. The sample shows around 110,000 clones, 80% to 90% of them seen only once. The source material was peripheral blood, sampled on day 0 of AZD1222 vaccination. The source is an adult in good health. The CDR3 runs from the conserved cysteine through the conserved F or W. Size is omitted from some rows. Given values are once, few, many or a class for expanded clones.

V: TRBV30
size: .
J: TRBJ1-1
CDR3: CAWSGRTEAFF

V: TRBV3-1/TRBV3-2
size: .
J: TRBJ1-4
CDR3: CASSQEIAATNEKLFF

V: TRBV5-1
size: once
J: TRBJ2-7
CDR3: CASTIGTGGFYEQYF

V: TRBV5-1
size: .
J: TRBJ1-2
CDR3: CASSLDQGADGYTF

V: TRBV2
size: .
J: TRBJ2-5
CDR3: CASSAGLAGNGETQYF

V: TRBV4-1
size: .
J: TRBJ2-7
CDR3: CASSQDGYLEQYF

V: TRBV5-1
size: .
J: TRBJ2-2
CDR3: CASSYRDRGTGELFF

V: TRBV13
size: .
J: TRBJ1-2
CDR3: CASSPGDHSGYTF

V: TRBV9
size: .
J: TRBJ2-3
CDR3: CASSLSQGGTDTQYF

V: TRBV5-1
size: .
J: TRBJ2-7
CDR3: CASSLFSLEVTYEQYF

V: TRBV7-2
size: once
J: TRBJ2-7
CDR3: CASSLFGGARYEQYF

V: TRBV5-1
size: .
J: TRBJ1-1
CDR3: CASSQMNTEAFF

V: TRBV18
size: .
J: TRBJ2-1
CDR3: CASSRNSGQNSNEQFF

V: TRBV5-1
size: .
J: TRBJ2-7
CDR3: CASSSVTGLAGGSEQYF

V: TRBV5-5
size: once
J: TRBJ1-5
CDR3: CASSRGQGALSNQPQHF

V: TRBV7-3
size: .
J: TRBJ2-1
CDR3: CASSLQASYNEQFF

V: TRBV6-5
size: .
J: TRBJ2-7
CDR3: CTAGDYYEQYF

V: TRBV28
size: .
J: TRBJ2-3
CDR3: CASSQTSGGWDTQYF

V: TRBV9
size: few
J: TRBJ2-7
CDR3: CASSPPASGLSSYEQYF

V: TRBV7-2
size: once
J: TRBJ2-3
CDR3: CASSLAGGDTQYF

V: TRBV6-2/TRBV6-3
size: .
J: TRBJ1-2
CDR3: CASSLPRDRVIGYTF

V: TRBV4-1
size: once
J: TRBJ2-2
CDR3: CASSQRGIPNTGELFF

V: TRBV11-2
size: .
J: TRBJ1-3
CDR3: CASSALGGRAFGNTIYF

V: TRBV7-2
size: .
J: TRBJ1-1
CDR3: CASSFGGTANTEAFF